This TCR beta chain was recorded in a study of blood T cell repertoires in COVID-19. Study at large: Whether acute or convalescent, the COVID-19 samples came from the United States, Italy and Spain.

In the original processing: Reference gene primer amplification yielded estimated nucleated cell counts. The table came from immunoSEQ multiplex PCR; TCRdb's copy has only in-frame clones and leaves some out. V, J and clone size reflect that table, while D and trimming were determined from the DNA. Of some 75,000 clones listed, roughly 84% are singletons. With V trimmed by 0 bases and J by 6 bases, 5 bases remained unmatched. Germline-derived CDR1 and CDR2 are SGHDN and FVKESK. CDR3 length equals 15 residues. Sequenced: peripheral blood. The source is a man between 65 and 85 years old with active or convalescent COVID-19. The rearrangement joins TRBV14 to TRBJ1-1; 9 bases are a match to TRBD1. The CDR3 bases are TGTGCCAGCAGCCAAGAGGGGACAGGGATCTCTGAAGCTTTCTTT. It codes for CASSQEGTGISEAFF.